Below, one T cell receptor (beta chain) is given with its context. The target antigen is unknown. PCR primers comprised 60 Vbeta and 13 Jbeta primers. Libraries were prepared by immunoSEQ multiplex PCR; TCRdb keeps only in-frame clonotypes and omits some of them. The repertoire consists of some 190,000 clones, with roughly 80% occurring once and the leading ten covering 3% to 4%. This specimen belongs to a study of cytomegalovirus exposure and HLA in healthy donors. As for the study in general: Some 85 million unique TCRs, all from HLA-typed donors, were included in an early release of the data. Broader study findings: One variant, a missense change in DCLRE1C, was linked in a later analysis to TCR beta V- and J-gene trimming.

Germline loops: CDR1 MDHEN, CDR2 SYDVKM. The CDR3 totals 15 residues. The V end lost 7 bases, the J end lost 0 bases, and 13 bases lay between the germline ends. The chain has TRBV28 and TRBJ1-5, with unresolved D. The TCR was taken from a woman in her twenties or thirties in good health and CMV-seropositive. Sequencing was carried out using PBMCs. The CDR3 loop is CASTPDGYSNQPQHF. DNA for the CDR3: TGTGCCAGCACCCCTGACGGGTATAGCAATCAGCCCCAGCATTTT.